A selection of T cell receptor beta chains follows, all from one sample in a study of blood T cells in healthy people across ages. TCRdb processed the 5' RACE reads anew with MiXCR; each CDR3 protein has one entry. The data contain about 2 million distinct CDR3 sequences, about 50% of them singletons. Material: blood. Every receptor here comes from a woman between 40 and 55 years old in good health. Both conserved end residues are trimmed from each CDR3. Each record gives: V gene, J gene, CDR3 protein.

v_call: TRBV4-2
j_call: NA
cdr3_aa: ASSQTSGGAYNEQY

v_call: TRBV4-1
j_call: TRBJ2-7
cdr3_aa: ASSQGTRTQY

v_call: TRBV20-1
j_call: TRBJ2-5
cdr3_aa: SASISGAGVPYQETQY

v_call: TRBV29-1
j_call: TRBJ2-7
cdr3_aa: SVWAGKTGSAEQY

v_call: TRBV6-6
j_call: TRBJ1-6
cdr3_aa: ASGTGPVLH

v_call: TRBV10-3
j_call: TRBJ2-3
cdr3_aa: AISEWGGSTDTQY

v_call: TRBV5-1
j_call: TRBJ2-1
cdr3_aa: ASRLTGDLTYNEQF

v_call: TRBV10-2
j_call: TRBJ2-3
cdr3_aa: ASLPRGGTDTQY

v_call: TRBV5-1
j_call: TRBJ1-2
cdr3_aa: ASSLPGQGELDGYT

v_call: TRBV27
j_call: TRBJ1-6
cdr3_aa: ASSSTGKSYNSPLH

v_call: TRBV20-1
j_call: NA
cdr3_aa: SARMGPLGQSPYEQY

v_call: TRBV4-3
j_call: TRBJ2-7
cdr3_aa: ASSQETRDGSSYEQY

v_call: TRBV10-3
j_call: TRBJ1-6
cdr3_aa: AISESFRDNSPLH

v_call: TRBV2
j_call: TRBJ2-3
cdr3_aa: ASRGRRLGSGGRSTDTQY

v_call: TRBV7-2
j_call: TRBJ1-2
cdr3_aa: ASSSSPQGYYGYT

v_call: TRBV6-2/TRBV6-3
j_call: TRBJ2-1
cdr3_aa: ASSSGLAGNYNEQF

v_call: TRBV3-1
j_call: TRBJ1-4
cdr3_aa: ASSPWGPNEKLF

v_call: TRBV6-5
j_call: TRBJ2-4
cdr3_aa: ASSYGGLAGGAKNIQY

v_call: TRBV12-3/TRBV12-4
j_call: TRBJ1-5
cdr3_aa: ASSFVLLGNQPQH

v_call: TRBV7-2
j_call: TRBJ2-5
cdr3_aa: ASSPRTGGEATQY

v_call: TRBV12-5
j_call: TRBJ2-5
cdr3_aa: ASGLNGAQETQY

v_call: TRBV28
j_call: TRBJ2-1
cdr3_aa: ASRPTGGIYNEQF

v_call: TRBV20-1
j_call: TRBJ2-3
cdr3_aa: SQPSGTGGTDTQY

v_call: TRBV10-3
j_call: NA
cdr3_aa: AISESGGKDIQY

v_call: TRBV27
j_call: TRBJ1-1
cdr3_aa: ASRDTGNTEAF

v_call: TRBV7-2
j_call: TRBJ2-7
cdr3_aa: ASSRPGTGGSDSYEQY

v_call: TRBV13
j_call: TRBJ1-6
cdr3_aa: ASSSTGEGNSPLH